This TCR beta chain was identified during a study of blood T cell repertoires in COVID-19. The overall study: Acute and convalescent COVID-19 samples came from the United States, Italy and Spain. In each case, the material was cDNA or gDNA derived from T cells, B-cell-depleted T cells, or PBMCs.

In the authors' methods: Researchers report that nucleated cell counts were estimated from reference gene primer amplification. Clones were sequenced by immunoSEQ multiplex PCR, and TCRdb holds only the in-frame ones, with some missing. V and J calls and clone size are as listed in that table; D and trimming were resolved from the DNA. The sample has some 110,000 clones; 82% are singletons. The germline CDR1 and CDR2 sequences are MNHEY and SMNVEV (reference sequence). This CDR3 spans 15 amino acids. V gave up 8 bases and J gave up 2 bases, with 15 bases separating them. The TCR originated in a woman in her 70s with acute or convalescent COVID-19. The specimen sequenced was peripheral blood. The rearrangement joins TRBV27 to TRBJ2-2; possible D gene TRBD1, 6 bases. The CDR3 nucleotides are TGTGCCAGCTTTCGGACAGCCGCCAACACCGGGGAGCTGTTTTTT. Translation gives CASFRTAANTGELFF.